This TCR beta chain originates from a study of shared clonotypes between healthy human individuals (dated by TCRdb to the early 2020s). General notes on the study: The cohort comprised two women and three men aged 18 to 49 years. For each donor, CD4 naive and CD4 memory were each given three plates, CD8 naive was given two plates, and CD8 memory was given one plate. To estimate repertoire size and how much clonotypes are shared between individuals, the study performed deep sequencing of blood TCR repertoires from roughly five healthy adults. Between about 0.85 and 9.5 billion PBMCs per donor were obtained by leukapheresis. Libraries were prepared and TCR repertoires were sequenced by different laboratories using diverse techniques, in order to increase sequencing depth and limit assay-specific biases. General findings and caveats noted by the study authors: Pairwise subsampling led to the expectation that sequencing depth would affect the degree of clonotype sharing among donors. Naive subsets generally had larger estimated clonotype richness than memory subsets. Compared with non-shared clonotypes, the clonotypes found in all four sorted-subset donors had higher generation probabilities. Sampling was restricted to blood, and TCR repertoires in tissue are likely to differ from TCR repertoires in blood. Rarefaction of sorted-subset datasets indicated incomplete sequencing despite the large sequencing depth. Across a handful of donors, around 5.4% of naive CD4, approximately 3.5% of naive CD8, around 2.5% of memory CD4, and 0.3% to 0.45% of memory CD8 clonotypes were shared. The small number of donors limited the genetic and exposure-history diversity represented.

Worth noting for this clone: Its antigen specificity is not known. Nothing much larger sits one base from this clone, and base qualities are not available.

Using the deep immunoSEQ assay, multiplex PCR amplified TCR CDR3 regions from genomic DNA. For each cell subset, the extracted genomic DNA was distributed evenly across all wells of several immunoSEQ 96-well plates, and each plate served as one replicate. Each replicate PCR for sorted subsets received roughly 0.2 ug genomic DNA, equal to about 30,000 T cell genomes. Purified libraries were quantified with a Qubit 3.0 fluorometer, sized on a Bioanalyzer 2100, and re-quantified with the KAPA Library Quantification kit. Each immunoSEQ 96-well plate was sequenced on its own single-read 150-cycle Illumina NextSeq 550 flow cell. The source study handled its data this way. The immunoSEQ output contained only junctional sequences without quality scores, so filtering could not match that applied to full-length reads. To assign V/J genes and CDR3, sequences were annotated using PyIR, a Python wrapper for IgBLAST v1.9, with IMGT germline references. Reads were filtered out if the reads had weak V/J assignments (E-value above 1e-6), no CDR3, stop codons, out-of-frame junctions, or ambiguous translated residues. A V3J clonotype was defined by an identical inferred V gene, J gene, and CDR3 amino acid sequence. To compute the percentage overlap between repertoires, the number of shared unique clonotypes was divided by the size of the smaller repertoire. Richness of each repertoire was evaluated using RTK rarefaction, the Chao1 estimator, and Recon v2.1 estimates of unobserved clonotypes. OLGA was used to compute generation probabilities for all TCRbeta clonotypes that the gDNA method yielded from a handful of donors. As stored in TCRdb, this immuneACCESS dataset retains in-frame rearrangements with V and J assigned. A fraction of the clones does not appear; measured against another copy, unresolved V genes explain less than half of the discrepancy, and the remainder lacks a known reason. V, J and clone size were drawn from that table, and D and trimming were deduced from the DNA. In this sample the table shows some 200,000 clones, 65% of which occur a single time. The ten biggest clones cover around 10% of the sample.

V and J lose 4 bases and 5 bases, and a span of 14 bases separates them. The CDR3 contains 15 residues, cysteine and phenylalanine counted. Kept here is only the CDR3 DNA, which spans 45 bases and is read in frame from base 1. The germline V gene specifies LGHNA as CDR1 and YSLEER as CDR2. The donors were healthy, HIV-negative adults who had no recently reported acute infections or vaccinations. Every donor was a Caucasian adult residing in Nashville, Tennessee, USA. CD4+ T cells were enriched through magnetic negative selection, after which naive cells were positively selected on CD45RA and the remaining negative fraction served as the memory subset. Blood was collected by leukapheresis, and PBMCs were isolated by Ficoll-Histopaque density gradient centrifugation and then cryopreserved in liquid nitrogen vapor phase. Purity and quantity of every magnetically sorted T cell population were checked by analytical flow cytometry. Genomic DNA was isolated from each sorted fraction and quantified by UV absorbance on a Nanodrop 2000c.

The sequence is built from TRBV4-3 and TRBJ1-4; TRBD1 is possibly the D segment (6 matching bases). This clonotype was obtained from a young man in good health. Sequencing was done on a sample of memory CD4+ T cells sorted from blood. This specimen's cell subset or site label, interpreted: CD45RA-negative fraction. The DNA sequence is TGCGCCAGCAGCCGAGAACAGGGAAAGAATGAAAAACTGTTTTTT. This sequence encodes CASSREQGKNEKLFF.